The next 22 T cell receptor beta chains were all read from a single sample in a study of T cells in women clearing cervical HPV infection. The table came from immunoSEQ multiplex PCR; TCRdb's copy has only in-frame clones and leaves some out. The sample features about 20,000 clones, with about 5.3% in its top ten. The specimen sequenced was blood buffy coat. Receptors originate from a woman between 18 and 69 years old with a cervical HPV16 infection that either progressed to CIN3+ or cleared (not recorded which).

As regards this clone: Read sequence stops 3 residues before the CDR3 end, and the germline J gene provides the missing end. The chain has TRBV7-8 and TRBJ2-1; 9 positions match TRBD2. CDR1 and CDR2 (germline): SGHVS, FQNEAQ. Trimming took 5 bases from V and 9 from J; bases not matched to a gene: 14. The CDR3 consists of 16 residues. CDR3 loop: CASSTFPGLARGEQFF. The sequenced CDR3 bases are TGTGCCAGCAGCACCTTTCCGGGACTAGCTAGAGGTGAG.

A note on this clone: The CDR3 end is not reached by the read, which stops 3 residues before it; the germline J gene fills it in. This chain connects TRBV28 to TRBJ2-1; D is perhaps TRBD2 (6 bases). This CDR3 spans 14 amino acids. Per germline, CDR1 MDHEN and CDR2 SYDVKM. Trimming took off 5 bases at V and 3 bases at J, with 11 bases between the two ends. CDR3 bases read: TGTGCCAGCAGTCCCGGGACTTTCTACAATGAG. Translation gives CASSPGTFYNE. The entire CDR3 protein is CASSPGTFYNEQFF.

As concerns this clone: The CDR3 is cut off 3 residues early in the read; its end comes from the germline J gene. This chain uses TRBV30 with TRBJ1-4; 11 bases agree with TRBD1. The length of the CDR3 is 13 residues. Per germline, CDR1 GTSNPN and CDR2 SVGIG (reference sequence). V lost 5 bases, J lost 7 bases, and 3 bases stayed unmatched. The CDR3 region is CAWADRGREKLFF. Partial CDR3 DNA: TGTGCCTGGGCGGACAGGGGGCGTGAAAAA.

Comments on this clone: At one end the junction does not follow the germline gene, possibly because of a read error. The CDR3 is cut off 3 residues early in the read; its end comes from the germline J gene. The V call is TRBV7-2, the J call TRBJ2-3; D call uncertain. Germline CDR1 SGHTA, CDR2 FQGNSA. The CDR3 covers 14 residues. CDR3 in amino acids: CASSSGLAPETQYF. CDR3 bases read: TGTGCCAGCAGCTCCGGGTTAGCCCCAGAGACG.

The CDR3 loop reads CSASLFGGGRETQYF. The covered CDR3 bases are TGCAGTGCTAGCCTCTTCGGGGGGGGCCGGGAGACC. V is TRBV20-1 and J is TRBJ2-5; TRBD2 matches 8 bases. The CDR3 goes on 3 residues after the read ends, and that part is filled in from the germline J gene. This CDR3 has 15 amino acids. V was pared by 3 bases and J by 5 bases, with 11 bases of the junction left unmatched. Germline assignment: CDR1 DFQATT and CDR2 SNEGSKA (reference sequence).

Regarding this clone: The read is 3 residues too short to cover the CDR3 end, so that end is filled in from the germline J gene. V usage is TRBV7-6 and J usage is TRBJ2-1; D not resolved. CDR1 and CDR2 from the germline V gene are SGHVS and FNYEAQ. The CDR3 runs 12 residues. The V gene lost 3 bases and the J gene lost 4 bases, with 4 bases spanning the gap. The CDR3 sequence is CASSFNYNEQFF. CDR3 bases read: TGTGCCAGCAGCTTTAATTACAATGAG.

With regard to this clone: The read ends 3 residues shy of where the CDR3 ends; the end is completed using the germline J gene. The V and J genes are TRBV30 and TRBJ2-3; 12 nucleotides agree with TRBD2. CDR1 GTSNPN and CDR2 SVGIG come from the germline V gene (reference sequence). The CDR3 runs to 15 residues. This chain's CDR3 is CAWRSQLAGGRTQYF. CDR3 bases read: TGTGCCTGGAGGTCCCAACTAGCGGGGGGACGGACG.

Comments on this clone: Read coverage stops 3 residues before the CDR3 terminus; the germline J gene supplies the remainder. The chain uses TRBV7-2 and TRBJ2-7; weak D call: TRBD1 (8 bases). The V gene lost 5 bases and the J gene lost 2 bases, with 16 bases spanning the gap. Per the germline V gene, CDR1 is SGHTA and CDR2 is FQGNSA. The CDR3 is 15 residues long. CDR3 loop: CASSTNRGGAYEQYF. CDR3 DNA, as far as it was read: TGTGCCAGCAGCACTAACAGGGGGGGAGCCTACGAG.

A remark on this clone: Read data end 3 residues before the CDR3 end; the end is taken from the germline J gene. The chain employs TRBV7-2 and TRBJ1-2; 12 bases agree with TRBD1. V trimming: 5 bases; J trimming: 2 bases; junction bases outside the gene matches: 3. The CDR3 runs to 15 residues. CDR1 is SGHTA and CDR2 is FQGNSA in the germline V gene. CDR3 amino acids: CASSPGQGANYGYTF. The sequenced part of the CDR3 DNA is TGTGCCAGCAGCCCGGGACAGGGGGCGAACTATGGC.

A remark on this clone: Read coverage stops 3 residues before the CDR3 terminus; the germline J gene supplies the remainder. The V gene is TRBV18, the J gene TRBJ2-1, with 12 bases aligning to TRBD2. Trimming at V came to 6 bases and at J to 7 bases, leaving 7 bases not matched to a gene. The CDR3 consists of 15 residues. Germline CDR1 KGHSH, CDR2 LQKENI. The CDR3 region is CASSIGLAGLNEQFF. Incomplete CDR3 DNA: TGTGCCAGCTCGATCGGACTAGCGGGGTTGAATGAG.

About this clone itself: Read sequence stops 3 residues before the CDR3 end, and the germline J gene provides the missing end. J is TRBJ2-3 and V is TRBV5-1; 8 bases align to TRBD1. The CDR3 is made up of 14 amino acids. J was trimmed by 6 bases and V by 3 bases; bases with no gene match: 6. Germline V gene sequence: CDR1 SGHRS, CDR2 YFSETQ. CDR3 in amino acids: CASSSDYRGDTQYF. CDR3 DNA, as far as it was read: TGCGCCAGCAGCTCGGACTACAGGGGGGATACG.

With respect to this clone: The CDR3 goes on 3 residues after the read ends, and that part is filled in from the germline J gene. The chain has TRBV20-1 and TRBJ2-5; 9 bases are a match to TRBD2. Per germline, CDR1 DFQATT and CDR2 SNEGSKA (reference sequence). The CDR3 is 13 amino acids. Trimming cost V 7 bases and J 5 bases; bases outside gene matches: 8. CDR3 region: CSERQRGEETQYF. The part of the CDR3 DNA that was read is TGCAGTGAGAGGCAGCGGGGGGAGGAGACC.

Details on this clone: The read finishes 3 residues shy of the CDR3 end, and the germline J gene is used to complete it. The chain combines TRBV11-3 with TRBJ2-5, with a possible D match to TRBD2 (6 bases). V lost 4 bases and J lost 2, with 8 bases in between. In germline, CDR1 is SGHNT, CDR2 YENEEA. The CDR3 is 13 residues long. CDR3 DNA (partial): TGTGCCAGCAGCTCAAGCGGGCAAGAGACC. Protein product: CASSSSGQET. The entire CDR3 protein reads CASSSSGQETQYF. Complete variable domain (other parts from reference TRBV11-3 and TRBJ2-5): EAGVVQSPRYKIIEKKQPVAFWCNPISGHNTLYWYLQNLGQGPELLIRYENEEAVDDSQLPKDRFSAERLKGVDSTLKIQPAELGDSAVYLCASSSSGQETQYFGPGTRLLVL.

This clone shows up as medium-sized (0.01 to 0.1%) by frequency. The CDR3 end is not reached by the read, which stops 3 residues before it; the germline J gene fills it in. This chain uses TRBV20-1 with TRBJ1-4, with D possibly being TRBD1 (6 bases). CDR3 length: 14 residues. V lost 1 base and J lost 4, with 10 bases in between. Germline assignment: CDR1 DFQATT and CDR2 SNEGSKA (reference sequence). The DNA read from the CDR3 is TGCAGTGCTAGAGTGGGGGGGCATAATGAAAAA. This sequence encodes CSARVGGHNEK. The entire CDR3 protein reads CSARVGGHNEKLFF.

CDR3 amino acids: CASRGLAGDTQYF. Incomplete CDR3 DNA: TGTGCCAGCAGAGGACTAGCGGGGGATACG. The rearrangement links TRBV25-1 to TRBJ2-3; 12 bases line up with TRBD2. The DNA ends 3 residues before the CDR3 does, and the rest of the CDR3 is filled in from the germline J gene. The junction had 1 base not matched to a gene; V was cut back by 6 bases and J by 6 bases. The V gene's germline CDR1 is MGHDK and CDR2 SYGVNS. The CDR3 is 13 amino acids.

Comments on this clone: Read sequence stops 3 residues before the CDR3 end, and the germline J gene provides the missing end. The V and J genes are TRBV10-3 and TRBJ1-2; TRBD1 is a possible D gene (6 bases). Deletions cut 7 bases from V and 0 bases from J, with 12 bases between. The CDR3 has 14 residues. Germline loops: CDR1 ENHRY, CDR2 SYGVKD. The CDR3 loop reads CAITSDRTNYGYTF. CDR3 bases read: TGTGCCATCACCTCCGACAGGACTAACTATGGC.

For this clone: The sequenced fragment ends 3 residues before the CDR3 boundary, so the rest is inferred from the germline J gene. V and J are TRBV11-2 and TRBJ2-6; TRBD1 is a possible D gene (5 bases). The CDR3 contains 12 residues. Trimming stripped 6 bases from V and 5 bases from J, with 5 bases between. Germline lookup yields CDR1 SGHAT and CDR2 FQNNGV. The CDR3 here is CASRDRANVLTF. CDR3 DNA, as far as it was read: TGTGCCAGCAGGGACAGGGCCAACGTC.

As to this clone: The read gets to within 3 residues of the CDR3 end, and the germline J gene fills in the rest. The chain links TRBV30 to TRBJ2-5, with D perhaps TRBD2 (5 bases). Per germline, CDR1 GTSNPN and CDR2 SVGIG (reference sequence). This CDR3 contains 13 residues. Trimming shortened V by 4 bases and J by 5 bases, and 14 bases separated the two germline ends. The covered CDR3 bases are TGTGCCTGGACTGAGGGCGTTGGTGAGACC. Its protein is CAWTEGVGET. The entire CDR3 protein reads CAWTEGVGETQYF.

With regard to this clone: The read terminates 3 residues before the CDR3 end, so the remaining end is supplied by the germline J gene. The chain is built from TRBV7-3 and TRBJ1-4; no reliable D call. Germline V CDR1 and CDR2: SGHTA, FQGTGA. The V end was cut by 0 bases, the J end by 3 bases, with 8 bases between. The CDR3 spans 15 residues. The CDR3 sequence: CASSLTGSANEKLFF. CDR3 DNA (partial): TGTGCCAGCAGCTTAACAGGGTCAGCTAATGAAAAA.

A remark on this clone: The read comes to an end 3 residues before the CDR3 does, leaving the germline J gene to fill in the end. The chain combines TRBV27 with TRBJ1-2; TRBD1 matches at 8 bases. Germline CDR1 is MNHEY and CDR2 is SMNVEV (reference sequence). The CDR3 has 14 residues. Trimming took 2 bases from V and 7 from J; bases not matched to a gene: 6. Partial CDR3 DNA: TGTGCCAGCAGTTTAGGGCAGGGGGCCCGTGGC. Translating gives CASSLGQGARG. The CDR3 as a whole reads CASSLGQGARGYTF.

Points on this clone: From the germline J gene comes the end of the CDR3, since the read stops 3 residues before it. The V call is TRBV29-1, the J call TRBJ2-5; D might be TRBD1 (6 bases). This CDR3 contains 14 residues. The germline V gene encodes CDR1 SQVTM and CDR2 ANQGSEA. Trimming stripped 7 bases from V and 0 bases from J, with 15 bases between. CDR3 DNA, as far as it was read: TGCAGCGCTTACAGGGTGAACGACCAAGAGACC. Its protein product is CSAYRVNDQET. The entire CDR3 is CSAYRVNDQETQYF.

Regarding this clone: The CDR3 end is not reached by the read, which stops 3 residues before it; the germline J gene fills it in. The J gene is TRBJ2-2, the V gene TRBV30; 10 nucleotides align to TRBD1. J was trimmed by 6 bases and V by 5 bases; bases with no gene match: 6. This CDR3 is built from 14 residues. The germline V gene has CDR1 GTSNPN and CDR2 SVGIG (reference sequence). Incomplete CDR3 DNA: TGTGCCTGGGACTCCGGGACAGGGGCCGGGGAG. Translated, it gives CAWDSGTGAGE. The CDR3 in full is CAWDSGTGAGELFF.